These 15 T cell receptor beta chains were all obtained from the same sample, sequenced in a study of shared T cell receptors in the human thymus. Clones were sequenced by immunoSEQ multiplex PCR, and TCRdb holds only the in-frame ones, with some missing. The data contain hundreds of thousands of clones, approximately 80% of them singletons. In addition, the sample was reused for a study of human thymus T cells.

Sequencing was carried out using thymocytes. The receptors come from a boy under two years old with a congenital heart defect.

CDR3 sequence reads: CASSVTGGYEQYF. Written as DNA, the CDR3 is TGTGCCAGCAGTGTGACAGGGGGCTACGAGCAGTACTTC. V usage is TRBV27 and J usage is TRBJ2-7; 9 nucleotides line up with TRBD1. The J segment lost 3 bases and the V segment lost 5 bases, leaving 2 bases of the junction unmatched. Germline CDR1 is MNHEY and CDR2 is SMNVEV (reference sequence). This CDR3 spans 13 amino acids.

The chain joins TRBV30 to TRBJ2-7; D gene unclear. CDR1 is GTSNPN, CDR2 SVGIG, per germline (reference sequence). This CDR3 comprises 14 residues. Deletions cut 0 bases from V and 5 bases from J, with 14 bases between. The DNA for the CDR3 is TGTGCCTGGAGTGTAGAGGCCCCTGGCCACGAGCAGTACTTC. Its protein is CAWSVEAPGHEQYF.

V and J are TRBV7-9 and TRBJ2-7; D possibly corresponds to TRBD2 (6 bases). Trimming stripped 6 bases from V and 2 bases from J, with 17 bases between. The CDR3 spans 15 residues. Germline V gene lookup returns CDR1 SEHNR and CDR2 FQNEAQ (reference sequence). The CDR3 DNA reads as TGTGCCAGCAGTCCCCGGGAGAATGGTCCCTACGAGCAGTACTTC. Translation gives CASSPRENGPYEQYF.

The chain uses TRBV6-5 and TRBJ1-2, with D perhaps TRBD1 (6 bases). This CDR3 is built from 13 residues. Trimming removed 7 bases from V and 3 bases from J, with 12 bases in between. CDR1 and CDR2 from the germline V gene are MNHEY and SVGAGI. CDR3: CASTQRGHYGYTF. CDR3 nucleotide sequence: TGTGCCAGCACACAGCGGGGGCACTATGGCTACACCTTC.

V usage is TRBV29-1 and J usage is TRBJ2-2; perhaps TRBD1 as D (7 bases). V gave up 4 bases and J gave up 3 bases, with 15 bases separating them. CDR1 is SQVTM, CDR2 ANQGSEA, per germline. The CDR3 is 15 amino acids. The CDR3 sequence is CSVGSDREDTGELFF. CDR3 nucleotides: TGCAGCGTTGGATCCGACAGGGAGGACACCGGGGAGCTGTTTTTT.

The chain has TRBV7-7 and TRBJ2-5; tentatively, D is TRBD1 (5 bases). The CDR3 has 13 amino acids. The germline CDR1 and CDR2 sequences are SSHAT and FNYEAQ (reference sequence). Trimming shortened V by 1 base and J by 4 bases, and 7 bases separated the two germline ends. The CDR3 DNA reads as TGTGCCAGCAGCTTAGGTAGGGGAGAGACCCAGTACTTC. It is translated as CASSLGRGETQYF.

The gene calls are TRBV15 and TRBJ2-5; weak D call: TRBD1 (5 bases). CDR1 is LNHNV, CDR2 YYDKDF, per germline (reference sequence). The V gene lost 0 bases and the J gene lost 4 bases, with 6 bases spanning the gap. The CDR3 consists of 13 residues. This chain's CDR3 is CATSREGAETQYF. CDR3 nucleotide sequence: TGTGCCACCAGCAGAGAAGGGGCAGAGACCCAGTACTTC.

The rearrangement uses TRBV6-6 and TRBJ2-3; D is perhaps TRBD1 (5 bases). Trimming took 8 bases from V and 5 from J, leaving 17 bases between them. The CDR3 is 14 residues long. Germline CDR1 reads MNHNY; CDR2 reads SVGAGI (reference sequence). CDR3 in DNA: TGTGCCAGCGGTTGCGACAGCCCGGGAGATACGCAGTATTTT. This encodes CASGCDSPGDTQYF.

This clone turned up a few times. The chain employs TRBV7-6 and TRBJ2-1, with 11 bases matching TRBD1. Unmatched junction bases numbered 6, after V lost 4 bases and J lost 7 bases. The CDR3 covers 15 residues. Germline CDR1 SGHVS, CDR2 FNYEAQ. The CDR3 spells CASSSDRGLVNEQFF. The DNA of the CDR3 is TGTGCCAGCAGCTCGGACAGGGGGCTTGTGAATGAGCAGTTCTTC.

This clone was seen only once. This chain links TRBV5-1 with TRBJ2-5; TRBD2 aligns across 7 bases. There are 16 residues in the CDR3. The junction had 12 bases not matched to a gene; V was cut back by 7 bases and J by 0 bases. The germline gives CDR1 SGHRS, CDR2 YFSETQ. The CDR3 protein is CASVRSGRGNQETQYF. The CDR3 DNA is TGCGCCAGCGTCCGGTCGGGGAGGGGAAACCAAGAGACCCAGTACTTC.

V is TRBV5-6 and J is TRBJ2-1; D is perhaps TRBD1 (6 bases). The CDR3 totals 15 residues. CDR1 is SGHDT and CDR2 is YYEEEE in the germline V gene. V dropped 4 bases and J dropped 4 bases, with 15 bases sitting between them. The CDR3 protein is CASSQRRQAYNEQFF. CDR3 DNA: TGTGCCAGCAGCCAAAGACGACAGGCATACAATGAGCAGTTCTTC.

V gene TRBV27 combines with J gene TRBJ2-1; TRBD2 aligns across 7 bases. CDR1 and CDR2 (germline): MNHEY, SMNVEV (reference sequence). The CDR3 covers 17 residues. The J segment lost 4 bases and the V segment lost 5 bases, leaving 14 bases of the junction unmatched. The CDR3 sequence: CASSPPGQRDNYNEQFF. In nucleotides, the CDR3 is TGTGCCAGCAGTCCACCCGGGCAGCGGGATAATTACAATGAGCAGTTCTTC.

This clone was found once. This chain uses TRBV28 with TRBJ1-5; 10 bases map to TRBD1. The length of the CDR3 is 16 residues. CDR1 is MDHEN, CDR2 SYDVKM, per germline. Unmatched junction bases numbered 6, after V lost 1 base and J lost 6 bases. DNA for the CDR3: TGTGCCAGCAGTTTATACTCCGACAGGGGGCTTCAGCCCCAGCATTTT. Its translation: CASSLYSDRGLQPQHF.

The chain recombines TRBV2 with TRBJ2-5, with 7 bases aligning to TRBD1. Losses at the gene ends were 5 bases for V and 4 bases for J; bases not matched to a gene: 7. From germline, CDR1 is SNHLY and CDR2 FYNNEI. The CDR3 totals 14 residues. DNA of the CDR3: TGTGCCAGCAGTTCTCAGGGGGTACTAGAGACCCAGTACTTC. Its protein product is CASSSQGVLETQYF.

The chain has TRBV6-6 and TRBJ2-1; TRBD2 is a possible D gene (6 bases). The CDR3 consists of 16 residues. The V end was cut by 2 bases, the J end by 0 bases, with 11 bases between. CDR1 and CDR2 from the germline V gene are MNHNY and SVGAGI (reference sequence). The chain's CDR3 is CASSYPAGTSYNEQFF. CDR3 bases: TGTGCCAGCAGTTACCCAGCGGGCACCTCCTACAATGAGCAGTTCTTC.